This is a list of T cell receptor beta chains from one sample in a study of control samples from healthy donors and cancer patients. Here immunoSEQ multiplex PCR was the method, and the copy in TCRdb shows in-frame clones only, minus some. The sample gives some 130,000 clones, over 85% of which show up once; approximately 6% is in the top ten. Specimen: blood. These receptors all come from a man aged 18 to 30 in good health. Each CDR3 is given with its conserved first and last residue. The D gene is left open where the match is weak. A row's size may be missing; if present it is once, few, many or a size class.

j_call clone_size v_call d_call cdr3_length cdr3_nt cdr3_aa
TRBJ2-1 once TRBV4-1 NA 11 TGCGCCAGCAGCCAATACAATGAGCAGTTCTTC CASSQYNEQFF
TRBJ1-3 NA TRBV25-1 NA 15 TGTGCCAGCAGTGAATCCACAGGGTCAGGAAACACCATATATTTT CASSESTGSGNTIYF
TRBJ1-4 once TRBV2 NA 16 TGTGCCAGCAGTGCCAACTCAGGGAGAACTAATGAAAAACTGTTTTTT CASSANSGRTNEKLFF
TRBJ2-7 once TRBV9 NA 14 TGTGCCAGCAGCCCTAGTGGCATTGCCTACGAGCAGTACTTC CASSPSGIAYEQYF
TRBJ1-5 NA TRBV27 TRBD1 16 TGTGCCAGCAGTCCCGGGGACAGCTATAGCAATCAGCCCCAGCATTTT CASSPGDSYSNQPQHF
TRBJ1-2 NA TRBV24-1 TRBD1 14 TGTGCCACCAGTGACTCCCGCGACAGGGGGGTATACACCTTC CATSDSRDRGVYTF
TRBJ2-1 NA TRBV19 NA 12 TGTGCCAGTAGTATAGCGAGGGATGAGCAGTTCTTC CASSIARDEQFF
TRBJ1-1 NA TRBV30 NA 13 TGTGCCTGGAGACGAGGGGTGAACACTGAAGCTTTCTTT CAWRRGVNTEAFF
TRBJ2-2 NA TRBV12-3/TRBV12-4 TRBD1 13 TGTGCCAGCAGCCTTACAGGGGCCGGGGAGCTGTTTTTT CASSLTGAGELFF
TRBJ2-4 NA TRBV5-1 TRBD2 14 TGCGCCAGCAGCTCTGCCGCTAGCGGGGGAAACCAGTACTTC CASSSAASGGNQYF
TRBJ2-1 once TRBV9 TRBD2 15 TGTGCCAGCAGCTTAACTAGCGGGGATTACAATGAGCAGTTCTTC CASSLTSGDYNEQFF
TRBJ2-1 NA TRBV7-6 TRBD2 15 TGTGCCAGCAGCTTAGCGGGGGGGTTATACAATGAGCAGTTCTTC CASSLAGGLYNEQFF
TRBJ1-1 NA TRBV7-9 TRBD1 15 TGTGCCAGCAGCCACCGGGACAGGGGGAACACTGAAGCTTTCTTT CASSHRDRGNTEAFF
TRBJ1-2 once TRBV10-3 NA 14 TGTGCCATCAGTAGAATGACTCCGGGGGACGGCTACACCTTC CAISRMTPGDGYTF
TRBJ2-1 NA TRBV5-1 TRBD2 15 TGCGCCAGCAGCTCAGCGGGGGTCCCTCTCAATGAGCAGTTCTTC CASSSAGVPLNEQFF
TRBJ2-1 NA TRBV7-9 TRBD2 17 TGTGCCAGCGGGCTTACGAAAGCGGGGGGGCGCGCCAATGAGCAGTTCTTC CASGLTKAGGRANEQFF
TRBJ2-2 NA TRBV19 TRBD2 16 TGTGCCAGTATGCCCTGGACTAGCCCGAACACCGGGGAGCTGTTTTTT CASMPWTSPNTGELFF